This passage covers 5 T cell receptor beta chains from one sample sequenced in a study of blood T cell repertoires in COVID-19. Profiled with immunoSEQ multiplex PCR; TCRdb holds only in-frame clones, not every one. The repertoire holds roughly 130,000 clones, with around 75% as singletons. Sequenced material: peripheral blood. These receptors were taken from a woman aged 70-85 years with COVID-19, enrolled during active disease.

In nucleotides, the CDR3 is TGTGCCAGCAGTTTTGGGACAGCCGAATACGAGCAGTACTTC. Translation: CASSFGTAEYEQYF. The chain carries TRBV27 and TRBJ2-7; 7 bases are a match to TRBD1. V lost 3 bases and J lost 4; bases outside the gene matches: 6. CDR1 MNHEY and CDR2 SMNVEV come from the germline V gene (reference sequence). The CDR3 is made up of 14 amino acids.

This clone was observed a handful of times. The CDR3 sequence: CSILDGEPEDGYTF. In DNA form, the CDR3 reads TGCAGCATACTAGACGGGGAGCCGGAGGATGGCTACACCTTC. V is TRBV29-1 and J is TRBJ1-2; no clear D gene. The CDR3 totals 14 residues. V lost 8 bases, J lost 6 bases, and 22 bases lay in between. Germline CDR1 is SQVTM and CDR2 is ANQGSEA.

This clone was counted a few times. This chain connects TRBV7-9 to TRBJ1-6, with a weak D call TRBD1 (5 bases). Germline lookup yields CDR1 SEHNR and CDR2 FQNEAQ (reference sequence). V shed 1 base and J shed 7 bases, with 11 bases lying between them. The length of the CDR3 is 15 residues. Written as DNA, the CDR3 is TGTGCCAGCAGCTTAGGTGCAGGGCCAAATTCACCCCTCCACTTT. It yields the protein CASSLGAGPNSPLHF.

The V call is TRBV2, the J call TRBJ1-2, with 7 bases fitting TRBD1. The CDR3 consists of 14 residues. Losses at the gene ends were 6 bases for V and 0 bases for J; bases not matched to a gene: 4. Germline V CDR1 and CDR2: SNHLY, FYNNEI. As DNA, the CDR3 is TGTGCCAGCAGGGGGACAGAAACTAACTATGGCTACACCTTC. It specifies CASRGTETNYGYTF.

The chain links TRBV5-4 to TRBJ2-3, with TRBD2 identical over 9 bases. The germline CDR1 and CDR2 sequences are SGHNT and YYREEE (reference sequence). The CDR3 runs 15 residues. J gave up 6 bases and V 4 bases, and 9 bases lay outside the gene matches. This CDR3 is CASSTSGGYWDTQYF. For the CDR3, the DNA is TGTGCCAGCAGCACAAGCGGGGGGTATTGGGATACGCAGTATTTT.